Listed below are T cell receptor beta chains from one sample, sequenced in a study of T cells in Graves' hyperthyroidism and ophthalmopathy. TCRdb called the multiplex PCR reads again in MiXCR, with one record for every CDR3 protein. The data show around 540,000 distinct CDR3 sequences, with roughly 15% seen just once and 25% to 30% held by the top ten. Material for sequencing was blood. The receptors shown here come from a woman in her 30s with Graves' ophthalmopathy. Each CDR3 is given with its conserved first and last residue. The D gene is left open where the match is weak. The size entry is marked missing in some rows and otherwise reads once, few, many or a size class.

TRBD2	few	TRBV11-2	TRBJ2-7	TGTGCCAGCAGCTTAGGCGGGAGGCATTCCTCCTACGAGCAGTACTTC	CASSLGGRHSSYEQYF
TRBD1	many	TRBV12-3/TRBV12-4	TRBJ2-3	TGTGCCAGCAGCCCCAACACAGGGGGCGCTTCAGATACGCAGTATTTT	CASSPNTGGASDTQYF
-	many	TRBV20-1	TRBJ2-7	TGCAGTGCGTCTAGCCGGGACCCATACTACGAGCAGTACTTC	CSASSRDPYYEQYF
TRBD2	-	TRBV9	TRBJ2-3	TGTGCCAGCAGCCAAAGCGGGATTATCGCAGATACGCAGTATTTT	CASSQSGIIADTQYF
TRBD2	few	TRBV20-1	TRBJ2-1	TGCAGTGCTAGTGGGTCTCCCACAATGAGCGGGGGAGAGCAGTTCTTC	CSASGSPTMSGGEQFF
-	few	TRBV2	TRBJ2-2	TGTGCCAGCAGGTCTATTTCGGTAACCGGGGAGCTGTTTTTT	CASRSISVTGELFF
-	few	TRBV5-6	TRBJ2-7	TGTGCCAGCAGCTTGGCCCGAGGTTCGAATTCCAGAGACTACGAGCAGTACTTC	CASSLARGSNSRDYEQYF
-	few	TRBV18	TRBJ1-6	TGTGCCAGCTCACCAAAGGCCTCGAGCTCCTATAATTCACCCCTCCACTTT	CASSPKASSSYNSPLHF
TRBD1	many	TRBV28	TRBJ1-1	TGTGCCAGCAGTTTGCGACAGGGACCGCGGGGGAAAGCTTTCTTT	CASSLRQGPRGKAFF
-	few	TRBV4-1	TRBJ1-5	TGCGCCAGCAGCCAAGATGGGACATTTGCTAGCAATCAGCCCCAGCATTTT	CASSQDGTFASNQPQHF
-	many	TRBV11-3	TRBJ1-1	TGTGCCAGCAGCTTAGGGCTGGGTGGCACTGAAGCTTTCTTT	CASSLGLGGTEAFF
-	-	TRBV18	TRBJ2-7	TGTGCCAGCTCGGGTTTGGACGGATACGAGCAGTACTTC	CASSGLDGYEQYF
-	many	TRBV11-3	TRBJ1-2	TGTGCCAGCAGCGACGGCCGGGGAGGAGGCTACACCTTC	CASSDGRGGGYTF
TRBD2	-	TRBV7-2	TRBJ2-2	TGTGCCAGCAGACCTCTAGCGGGAGGGCACACCGGGGAGCTGTTTTTT	CASRPLAGGHTGELFF
TRBD1	few	TRBV20-1	TRBJ2-2	TGCAGTGCTGGGACAGGGGTAAAACCCGGGGAGCTGTTTTTT	CSAGTGVKPGELFF
TRBD1	few	TRBV5-1	TRBJ2-6	TGCGCCAGCAGCTTGGACGGGACAGGGGGTTATGGGGCCAACGTCCTGACTTTC	CASSLDGTGGYGANVLTF
-	-	TRBV6-2/TRBV6-3	TRBJ1-2	TGTGCCAGCAGTTACGGGGGGAGTCATGGCTACACCTTC	CASSYGGSHGYTF
-	-	TRBV7-2	TRBJ1-6	TGTGCCAGCAGCTTAGGGGGCAGGGTAGGGTCACCCCTCCACTTT	CASSLGGRVGSPLHF
-	many	TRBV19	TRBJ1-1	TGTGCCAGTACGAAGGAGATTAACACTGAAGCTTTCTTT	CASTKEINTEAFF
-	-	TRBV2	TRBJ2-3	TGTGCCAGCAAGGCGATGCCAGGCACAAGCACAGATACGCAGTATTTT	CASKAMPGTSTDTQYF
TRBD1	many	TRBV6-2/TRBV6-3	TRBJ1-2	TGTGCCAGCAGTCACACCGGGACAGCGAACTATGGCTACACCTTC	CASSHTGTANYGYTF
-	few	TRBV6-5	TRBJ2-3	TGTGCCAGCAGTTACTCGTGGTCAGGTGCAGATACGCAGTATTTT	CASSYSWSGADTQYF
TRBD1	-	TRBV12-3/TRBV12-4	TRBJ2-1	TGTGCCAGCAACGACAGGGGGCGTGAGCAGTTCTTC	CASNDRGREQFF
-	-	TRBV11-2	TRBJ1-5	TGTGCCAGCAGCTTAGGGGCGGGGGCGAATCAGCCCCAGCATTTT	CASSLGAGANQPQHF
-	-	TRBV3-1	TRBJ2-2	TGTGCCAGCCGCCAAGGGTTCGGGGAGCTGTTTTTT	CASRQGFGELFF
TRBD2	few	TRBV20-1	TRBJ2-7	TGCAGTGCTAGGGCCCCTAACGGGAGGGCGTACGAGCAGTACTTC	CSARAPNGRAYEQYF
-	few	TRBV6-6	TRBJ1-1	TGTGCCAGCAGTTACTCGGGGGGCCTGAACACTGAAGCTTTCTTT	CASSYSGGLNTEAFF
-	-	TRBV6-2/TRBV6-3	TRBJ2-1	TGTGCCAGCAGTCCCTGGAGAAATGAGCAGTTCTTC	CASSPWRNEQFF
-	few	TRBV20-1	TRBJ2-5	TGCAGTGCTAGACGGGTCGGGATGATCCAAGAGACCCAGTACTTC	CSARRVGMIQETQYF
TRBD2	few	TRBV5-1	TRBJ2-1	TGCGCCAGCTGTGTAGCGGGAAACTCCTACAATGAGCAGTTCTTC	CASCVAGNSYNEQFF
TRBD1	many	TRBV3-1	TRBJ2-7	TGTGCCAGCAGCCGCGACAGGGGGCATCTTGACGAGCAGTACTTC	CASSRDRGHLDEQYF
-	few	TRBV20-1	TRBJ2-7	TGCAGTGCTAGAGTTGTGATCCCTGGAGGCTCCTACGAGCAGTACTTC	CSARVVIPGGSYEQYF